The present T cell receptor (beta chain) was sequenced within a study of radiation and T cells in renal cell carcinoma. Notes on this clone: Its antigen is currently unknown.

Overall study results and limits: From baseline, blood top tumor clonotypes peaked at 2 weeks post-radiation. Without pretreatment biopsies, baseline tumor clonotype presence was undetermined.

Time point here: blood 4 weeks post-SBRT, at nephrectomy. The treatment was: 15 Gy SBRT to primary tumor, nephrectomy 4 weeks later. Nephrectomy followed 15 Gy stereotactic body radiation by 4 weeks. The patient's renal cell carcinoma had clear cell pathology. The CDR3 contains 12 residues. Trimming left V 7 bases short and J 2 bases short, with 7 bases between. CDR1 is LNHDA, CDR2 SQIVND, per germline (reference sequence). Generated by immunoSEQ multiplex PCR, the TCRdb table keeps only in-frame clones and is missing some. The sample has about 43,000 clones; about 84% are singletons. The sequence derives from a woman between 65 and 79 years old with renal cell carcinoma. The chain uses TRBV19 and TRBJ2-3; no reliable D call. Material: blood, obtained from a patient whose treatment included radiotherapy and nephrectomy. CDR3 amino acids: CASKRLTDTQYF. The CDR3 DNA reads as TGTGCCAGTAAGAGGCTCACAGATACGCAGTATTTT.